Presented here are 24 T cell receptor beta chains from one specimen sequenced in a study of blood T cells in healthy people across ages. Sample-barcoded 5' priming and a J-beta primer mix drove a second PCR of 7 to 11 cycles. TCRdb ran MiXCR on the 5' RACE reads and lists one entry per CDR3 protein. The table includes hundreds of thousands of distinct CDR3 sequences, 40% to 50% detected once. Sequenced material: blood. The receptors here all came from a man aged 60 to 69 in good health.

The chain combines TRBV29-1 with TRBJ2-3; possibly TRBD1 for D (6 bases). The CDR3 runs to 11 residues. Looked up from germline, CDR1 is SQVTM and CDR2 is ANQGSEA. Trimming pared 4 bases from V and 6 bases from J, leaving 8 bases between. The CDR3 DNA reads TGCAGCGTTGGGGGGCTGGATACGCAGTATTTT. It codes for CSVGGLDTQYF.

This rearrangement joins TRBV27 to TRBJ2-7; D may correspond to TRBD1 or TRBD2 (5 bases each). CDR3 size: 14 residues. V lost 5 bases to trimming and J lost 5 bases, with 16 bases between them. In germline, CDR1 is MNHEY, CDR2 SMNVEV (reference sequence). The CDR3 DNA reads TGTGCCAGCAGTGTAGGGGACGGCAGGGACGAGCAGTACTTC. This sequence encodes CASSVGDGRDEQYF.

The chain carries TRBV12-3 or TRBV12-4 and TRBJ2-1, with D unresolved. This CDR3 comprises 14 residues. V lost 2 bases and J 6 bases, leaving 11 bases between the germline ends. CDR3 in amino acids: CASSLLVGANEQFF. The CDR3 nucleotides are TGTGCCAGCAGTTTATTGGTGGGCGCCAATGAGCAGTTCTTC.

The genes are TRBV4-1 and TRBJ1-2; D not resolved. The germline V gene has CDR1 MGHRA and CDR2 YSYEKL. The CDR3 sequence is 16 residues long. Trimming stripped 0 bases from V and 4 bases from J, with 15 bases between. The CDR3 region is CASSQESGLLIYGYTF. CDR3 nucleotides: TGCGCCAGCAGCCAAGAATCCGGTTTACTTATCTATGGCTACACCTTC.

The V call is TRBV6-2 or TRBV6-3, the J call TRBJ1-6, with TRBD1 identical over 7 bases. Germline CDR1 is MNHEY and CDR2 is SVGEGT. J gave up 5 bases and V 6 bases, and 4 bases lay outside the gene matches. The CDR3 totals 14 residues. CDR3 sequence: CASRGTADNSPLHF. As DNA, the CDR3 is TGTGCCAGCAGGGGGACAGCGGATAATTCACCCCTCCACTTT.

Comments on this clonotype: The junction shows a germline mismatch at one end, possibly a read error. The J gene is TRBJ2-4, the V gene TRBV20-1, with a possible D match to TRBD2 (5 bases). The J call may not be correct, given that the DNA end is closer to TRBJ2-7. Germline V CDR1 and CDR2: DFQATT, SNEGSKA (reference sequence). This CDR3 comprises 13 residues. CDR3 bases: TGCAGTACTAGAAATCTCCAGACCTACGAGCAGTACTTC. This translates into CSTRNLQTYEQYF.

This rearrangement joins TRBV5-1 to TRBJ2-1; the D is unclear. This CDR3 has 15 amino acids. Trimming cost V 0 bases and J 6 bases, with 13 bases left between them. Germline CDR1 SGHRS, CDR2 YFSETQ. This CDR3 is CASSLAASAINEQFF. In nucleotides, the CDR3 is TGCGCCAGCAGCTTGGCCGCTTCGGCTATCAATGAGCAGTTCTTC.

The V and J genes are TRBV20-1 and TRBJ2-3; 7 bases line up with TRBD2. V trimming: 5 bases; J trimming: 5 bases; junction bases outside the gene matches: 7. CDR1 DFQATT and CDR2 SNEGSKA come from the germline V gene (reference sequence). CDR3 length: 13 amino acids. CDR3 region: CSAGRGEIDTQYF. The CDR3 coding sequence is TGCAGTGCTGGACGGGGGGAAATAGATACGCAGTATTTT.

This clonotype came up a few times. The J gene is TRBJ2-7, the V gene TRBV12-3 or TRBV12-4; D is perhaps TRBD2 (7 bases). The last part of the DNA fits TRBJ2-5 better; the J call may be wrong. The CDR3 consists of 16 residues. This CDR3 is CASSLLGGGPAETQYF. The CDR3 DNA reads TGTGCCAGCAGTTTATTGGGGGGGGGGCCGGCGGAGACCCAGTACTTC.

CDR3 nucleotide sequence: TGTGCCAGCAGCGAAAACAGGGCAACCTACGAGCAGTACTTC. Its protein is CASSENRATYEQYF. This chain uses TRBV7-2 with TRBJ2-7, with D tentatively TRBD1 (6 bases). Germline CDR1 SGHTA, CDR2 FQGNSA. With 5 bases removed from V and 2 bases from J, the gap between germline ends came to 13 bases. The CDR3 is 14 residues long. Drawing the rest from reference TRBV7-2 and TRBJ2-7, the complete variable domain is GAGVSQSPSNKVTEKGKDVELRCDPISGHTALYWYRQSLGQGLEFLIYFQGNSAPDKSGLPSDRFSAERTGGSVSTLTIQRTQQEDSAVYLCASSENRATYEQYFGPGTRLTVT.

The chain employs TRBV5-6 and TRBJ2-5; D might be TRBD2 (5 bases). Per the germline V gene, CDR1 is SGHDT and CDR2 is YYEEEE. V was pared by 1 base and J by 0 bases, with 10 bases between. CDR3 length equals 15 residues. The CDR3 is CASSLTSRYQETQYF. The CDR3 DNA reads as TGTGCCAGCAGCTTGACTAGTCGGTACCAAGAGACCCAGTACTTC. Drawing the rest from reference TRBV5-6 and TRBJ2-5, the complete variable domain is DAGVTQSPTHLIKTRGQQVTLRCSPKSGHDTVSWYQQALGQGPQFIFQYYEEEERQRGNFPDRFSGHQFPNYSSELNVNALLLGDSALYLCASSLTSRYQETQYFGPGTRLLVL.

This clonotype was found a few times. The chain recombines TRBV12-3 or TRBV12-4 with TRBJ2-7; 7 nucleotides agree with TRBD2. Near its end, the DNA agrees better with TRBJ2-5, so the J call may be wrong. The CDR3 covers 13 residues. CDR3 DNA: TGTGCCAGCAGCCACTCTAGCGGCGGGACCCAGTACTTC. It codes for CASSHSSGGTQYF.

This clonotype was detected only a few times. The chain has TRBV5-5 and TRBJ2-1, with D unresolved. Trimming left V 3 bases short and J 4 bases short, with 14 bases between. The CDR3 has 15 residues. The V gene's germline CDR1 is SGHKS and CDR2 YYEKEE (reference sequence). CDR3 nucleotide sequence: TGTGCCAGCAGCTCAACTTTACCCTTATACAATGAGCAGTTCTTC. Protein sequence: CASSSTLPLYNEQFF.

This clonotype has just one count. This rearrangement joins TRBV20-1 to TRBJ1-2; maybe TRBD1 (6 bases). The CDR3 contains 13 residues. Between the trimmed V and J ends, which lost 2 bases and 5 bases, there was a span of 12 bases. CDR1 is DFQATT and CDR2 is SNEGSKA in the germline V gene (reference sequence). CDR3 sequence (DNA): TGCAGTGCTAGAACAGGGAGCTTGTATGGCTACACCTTC. This gives the protein CSARTGSLYGYTF.

The chain joins TRBV20-1 to TRBJ1-1, with a possible D match to TRBD1 (6 bases). V lost 3 bases and J lost 4, with 12 bases in between. The CDR3 has 13 amino acids. Germline lookup yields CDR1 DFQATT and CDR2 SNEGSKA (reference sequence). CDR3 nucleotide sequence: TGCAGTGCTAGCAGGGGTGGTGGCACTGAAGCTTTCTTT. Protein sequence: CSASRGGGTEAFF.

This clonotype showed up just a few times. CDR3 nucleotides: TGTGCCAGCAGCCAACTAGCGCGCTACAATGAGCAGTTCTTC. It specifies CASSQLARYNEQFF. The chain uses TRBV14 and TRBJ2-1, with D maybe TRBD2 (6 bases). Germline values: CDR1 SGHDN, CDR2 FVKESK. Trimming pared 2 bases from V and 3 bases from J, leaving 8 bases between. The CDR3 runs to 14 residues.

This clonotype has more than one count but fewer than ten. This chain links TRBV6-2 or TRBV6-3 with TRBJ2-5; 7 bases are a match to TRBD1. The germline gives CDR1 MNHEY, CDR2 SVGEGT. V lost 10 bases, J lost 1 base, and 12 bases stayed unmatched. The CDR3 length is 15 residues. The DNA of the CDR3 is TGTGCCACCGTATGGGGCAGGGGGACCCAAGAGACCCAGTACTTC. This gives the protein CATVWGRGTQETQYF.

The V call is TRBV6-2 or TRBV6-3, the J call TRBJ1-5, with 9 positions matching TRBD1. Germline CDR1 and CDR2: MNHEY and SVGEGT. V dropped 6 bases and J dropped 5; count of bases not matched to a gene: 5. CDR3 length equals 14 residues. This CDR3 is CASRAGTGYQPQHF. For the CDR3, the DNA is TGTGCCAGCAGGGCCGGGACAGGGTATCAGCCCCAGCATTTT.

The chain combines TRBV7-3 with TRBJ1-2, with D maybe TRBD1 (5 bases). Trimming cost V 5 bases and J 7 bases, with 20 bases left between them. Germline values: CDR1 SGHTA, CDR2 FQGTGA. The CDR3 is 15 amino acids. In nucleotides, the CDR3 is TGTGCCAGCAGCCGAAGCACCGACGGGGCTCGTGGCTACACCTTC. The encoded protein is CASSRSTDGARGYTF.

The rearrangement links TRBV6-1 to TRBJ1-4, with D maybe TRBD1 (5 bases). V lost 6 bases, J lost 7 bases, and 15 bases lay in between. CDR1 is MNHNS and CDR2 is SASEGT in the germline V gene. This CDR3 has 14 residues. CDR3 residues: CASSRRDFSEKLFF. As DNA, the CDR3 is TGTGCCAGCAGCCGCCGGGACTTCAGTGAAAAACTGTTTTTT.

This clonotype was observed a handful of times. The chain combines TRBV7-2 with TRBJ2-3; TRBD1 aligns across 8 bases. Germline CDR1 and CDR2: SGHTA and FQGNSA. The CDR3 has 18 residues. V lost 0 bases to trimming and J lost 0 bases; unmatched junction nucleotides: 8. The CDR3 DNA follows: TGTGCCAGCAGCTTAGCTGGACGGTGGGACAGGAGCACAGATACGCAGTATTTT. Translation: CASSLAGRWDRSTDTQYF.

This clonotype came up once. The V call is TRBV5-5, the J call TRBJ2-6; tentatively, D is TRBD1 (6 bases). CDR3 length: 17 residues. CDR1 SGHKS and CDR2 YYEKEE come from the germline V gene (reference sequence). The V end lost 4 bases, the J end lost 4 bases, and 18 bases lay between the germline ends. As DNA, the CDR3 is TGTGCCAGCAGCCTGGCCCCCACAGGGACCGGGGCCAACGTCCTGACTTTC. Amino acid sequence: CASSLAPTGTGANVLTF.

This CDR3 reads CSVEGLWGHNEQFF. The CDR3 DNA is TGCAGCGTCGAGGGGTTGTGGGGTCACAATGAGCAGTTCTTC. The rearrangement links TRBV29-1 to TRBJ2-1; either TRBD1 or TRBD2 may fit D (5 bases each). The CDR3 length is 14 residues. Trimming left V 6 bases short and J 5 bases short, with 17 bases between. Per the germline V gene, CDR1 is SQVTM and CDR2 is ANQGSEA.

This chain joins TRBV2 and TRBJ2-3; 9 nucleotides align to TRBD2. The CDR3 totals 13 residues. With V trimmed by 10 bases and J by 3 bases, 5 bases remained unmatched. Germline V gene sequence: CDR1 SNHLY, CDR2 FYNNEI. DNA of the CDR3: TGTGCCAAAGGACTAGCGACAACAGATACGCAGTATTTT. Its protein is CAKGLATTDTQYF. The variable domain in full, completed from reference TRBV2 and TRBJ2-3, reads EPEVTQTPSHQVTQMGQEVILRCVPISNHLYFYWYRQILGQKVEFLVSFYNNEISEKSEIFDDQFSVERPDGSNFTLKIRSTKLEDSAMYFCAKGLATTDTQYFGPGTRLTVL.